Each of the 9 T cell receptor beta chains below was sequenced from the same sample in a study of T cells in Graves' hyperthyroidism and ophthalmopathy. From RNA transcripts, TCR beta CDR3 regions were amplified. HTBI primers were used for first-round RT-PCR of the TCR CDR3. In TCRdb, the multiplex PCR reads were re-called with MiXCR into one record per CDR3 protein. The sample has a few hundred thousand distinct CDR3 sequences; 15% to 19% are singletons. Sequencing used blood. Every receptor here comes from a woman aged 25 to 45 with Graves' hyperthyroidism.

This clonotype occurred many times. The chain is built from TRBV28 and TRBJ2-1; 10 bases agree with TRBD2. Trimming cost V 4 bases and J 8 bases; bases outside gene matches: 8. The CDR3 is 15 amino acids. Germline lookup yields CDR1 MDHEN and CDR2 SYDVKM. The CDR3 loop reads CASSSSGRANHEQFF. The CDR3 DNA follows: TGTGCCAGCAGTTCAAGCGGGAGGGCCAACCATGAGCAGTTCTTC. Using reference TRBV28 and TRBJ2-1 for the parts outside the CDR3, the full variable domain is DVKVTQSSRYLVKRTGEKVFLECVQDMDHENMFWYRQDPGLGLRLIYFSYDVKMKEKGDIPEGYSVSREKKERFSLILESASTNQTSMYLCASSSSGRANHEQFFGPGTRLTVL.

This clonotype was found many times. CDR3 residues: CASSHDDRSYGYTF. CDR3 sequence (DNA): TGTGCCAGCAGCCACGACGACAGGTCCTATGGCTACACCTTC. This chain uses TRBV3-1 with TRBJ1-2, with a weak D call TRBD1 (6 bases). This CDR3 is built from 14 residues. CDR1 is LGHDT and CDR2 is YNNKEL in the germline V gene (reference sequence). Between the trimmed V and J ends, which lost 3 bases and 4 bases, there was a span of 12 bases.

This clonotype was seen a single time. V usage is TRBV2 and J usage is TRBJ1-2; no firm D call. In germline, CDR1 is SNHLY, CDR2 FYNNEI. The CDR3 has 12 residues. The ends were cut back, 10 bases at V and 2 bases at J, with 11 bases in the middle. The CDR3 nucleotides are TGTGCCATCACTCTATGGAACTATGGCTACACCTTC. Its translation is CAITLWNYGYTF.

This clonotype was observed a single time. The genes are TRBV7-2 and TRBJ2-7; 10 bases are shared with TRBD2. Per the germline V gene, CDR1 is SGHTA and CDR2 is FQGNSA. Unmatched junction bases numbered 4, after V lost 3 bases and J lost 2 bases. The CDR3 is 15 residues long. This chain's CDR3 is CASSLTGTSAYEQYF. The CDR3 nucleotides read TGTGCCAGCAGCTTGACCGGGACTAGCGCCTACGAGCAGTACTTC.

The rearrangement joins TRBV7-3 to TRBJ2-1, with 10 bases aligning to TRBD2. With V trimmed by 6 bases and J by 9 bases, 8 bases remained unmatched. Germline loops: CDR1 SGHTA, CDR2 FQGTGA. The CDR3 has 14 amino acids. DNA for the CDR3: TGTGCCAGCAGTCCAGCGGGAGGGCCGGTTGAGCAGTTCTTC. Protein: CASSPAGGPVEQFF.

This clonotype was counted at least ten times. The chain carries TRBV6-2 or TRBV6-3 and TRBJ2-5; the D call may be TRBD1 or TRBD2 (5 bases each). Germline V lookup: CDR1 MNHEY, CDR2 SVGEGT. This CDR3 is 15 amino acids long. V was clipped by 5 bases and J by 4 bases, with 17 bases between them. CDR3 in amino acids: CASSGTGTLGETQYF. CDR3 in DNA: TGTGCCAGCAGTGGGACCGGGACGTTGGGAGAGACCCAGTACTTC.

This sequence joins TRBV7-2 and TRBJ1-2; TRBD1 is a possible D gene (6 bases). Germline CDR1 is SGHTA and CDR2 is FQGNSA. The CDR3 loop spans 15 amino acids. The V and J ends lost 10 bases and 8 bases respectively, with 26 bases between them. The CDR3 bases are TGTGCCACCCAGCTTAGTTCGGGGGGCGCACAAGGCTACACCTTC. This gives the protein CATQLSSGGAQGYTF.

This clonotype was seen repeatedly, ten times or more. The chain recombines TRBV2 with TRBJ2-3; 12 nucleotides align to TRBD2. V lost 8 bases, J lost 8 bases, and 8 bases stayed unmatched. Germline assignment: CDR1 SNHLY and CDR2 FYNNEI. The CDR3 length is 14 residues. The DNA for the CDR3 is TGTGCCAGCGAGACTAGCGGGAGTCCGCGTACGCAGTATTTT. Protein product: CASETSGSPRTQYF. Using reference TRBV2 and TRBJ2-3 for the parts outside the CDR3, the full variable domain is EPEVTQTPSHQVTQMGQEVILRCVPISNHLYFYWYRQILGQKVEFLVSFYNNEISEKSEIFDDQFSVERPDGSNFTLKIRSTKLEDSAMYFCASETSGSPRTQYFGPGTRLTVL.

The J gene is TRBJ1-2, the V gene TRBV6-5; possibly TRBD1 for D (6 bases). With 3 bases removed from V and 2 bases from J, the gap between germline ends came to 13 bases. CDR1 and CDR2 from the germline V gene are MNHEY and SVGAGI. This CDR3 comprises 15 residues. CDR3 nucleotides: TGTGCCAGCAGTTATCTTGACAGGATAAACTATGGCTACACCTTC. This sequence encodes CASSYLDRINYGYTF.